These T cell receptor beta chains were read from a single sample in a study of OX40 agonist ivuxolimab in advanced cancers. Sequencing used immunoSEQ multiplex PCR; TCRdb keeps in-frame clones, though not all of them. The table shows about 76,000 clones, with around four fifths occurring only once. Sequenced here: CD4+ or CD8+ T cells sorted from blood, sampled in a trial of the OX40 agonist ivuxolimab. All receptors derive from an adult with an advanced solid tumor such as melanoma, head and neck, liver or kidney cancer. CDR3s include the opening cysteine and the closing phenylalanine or tryptophan. A D gene is named only where the DNA matches it firmly. Some rows mark clone size as missing; the rest say once, few, many or name a class of expanded clone.

j_gene: TRBJ1-3
v_gene: TRBV9
abundance: few
d_gene: -
CDR3aa: CASSVGVVGNTIYF
CDR3nt: TGTGCCAGCAGCGTAGGAGTGGTCGGAAACACCATATATTTT

j_gene: TRBJ2-7
v_gene: TRBV5-4
abundance: -
d_gene: TRBD1
CDR3aa: CASSIDRERQYF
CDR3nt: TGTGCCAGCAGCATAGACAGGGAACGGCAGTACTTC

j_gene: TRBJ2-2
v_gene: TRBV5-4
abundance: -
d_gene: -
CDR3aa: CASRQAGSRTGELFF
CDR3nt: TGTGCCAGCAGACAAGCCGGGTCCCGCACCGGGGAGCTGTTTTTT

j_gene: TRBJ2-6
v_gene: TRBV6-5
abundance: -
d_gene: -
CDR3aa: CASSYSIGGANVLTF
CDR3nt: TGTGCCAGCAGTTACTCGATTGGGGGGGCCAACGTCCTGACTTTC

j_gene: TRBJ1-1
v_gene: TRBV9
abundance: few
d_gene: -
CDR3aa: CASSSGGGAGTEAFF
CDR3nt: TGTGCCAGCAGCTCGGGGGGCGGGGCGGGCACTGAAGCTTTCTTT

j_gene: TRBJ1-5
v_gene: TRBV7-9
abundance: -
d_gene: -
CDR3aa: CASSLTGQPQHF
CDR3nt: TGTGCCAGCAGCTTAACGGGTCAGCCCCAGCATTTT

j_gene: TRBJ2-3
v_gene: TRBV6-5
abundance: -
d_gene: TRBD2
CDR3aa: CASKKAGFSTDTQYF
CDR3nt: TGTGCCAGCAAGAAAGCGGGATTTAGCACAGATACGCAGTATTTT

j_gene: TRBJ1-2
v_gene: TRBV30
abundance: -
d_gene: TRBD1
CDR3aa: CAWSAGGSPGYTF
CDR3nt: TGTGCCTGGAGTGCAGGGGGCTCCCCTGGCTACACCTTC

j_gene: TRBJ1-1
v_gene: TRBV15
abundance: -
d_gene: -
CDR3aa: CATSRDRQSEAFF
CDR3nt: TGTGCCACCAGCAGAGACCGACAGAGTGAAGCTTTCTTT

j_gene: TRBJ1-1
v_gene: TRBV9
abundance: few
d_gene: -
CDR3aa: CASSVGHEGGLNTEAFF
CDR3nt: TGTGCCAGCAGCGTAGGCCATGAAGGCGGATTGAACACTGAAGCTTTCTTT

j_gene: TRBJ2-3
v_gene: TRBV14
abundance: -
d_gene: TRBD2
CDR3aa: CASSRQRESTDTQYF
CDR3nt: TGTGCCAGCAGCCGTCAGCGGGAGAGCACAGATACGCAGTATTTT

j_gene: TRBJ2-3
v_gene: TRBV6-5
abundance: -
d_gene: -
CDR3aa: CASTSRGTDTQYF
CDR3nt: TGTGCCAGCACCTCCAGGGGCACAGATACGCAGTATTTT

j_gene: TRBJ1-1
v_gene: TRBV19
abundance: -
d_gene: -
CDR3aa: CASSIQAGTGNTEAFF
CDR3nt: TGTGCCAGTAGTATTCAGGCCGGGACGGGGAACACTGAAGCTTTCTTT

j_gene: TRBJ2-3
v_gene: TRBV10-1
abundance: -
d_gene: TRBD2
CDR3aa: CASSGTRGTDTQYF
CDR3nt: TGCGCCAGCTCCGGGACTAGGGGTACGGATACGCAGTATTTT

j_gene: TRBJ2-1
v_gene: TRBV18
abundance: once
d_gene: TRBD2
CDR3aa: CASREGRSNILDEQFF
CDR3nt: TGTGCCAGTCGGGAGGGCCGGAGTAATATTTTAGATGAGCAGTTCTTC

j_gene: TRBJ2-7
v_gene: TRBV28
abundance: -
d_gene: -
CDR3aa: CASSYPSQESSYEQYF
CDR3nt: TGTGCCAGCAGTTACCCCTCCCAGGAGAGCTCCTACGAGCAGTACTTC

j_gene: TRBJ2-1
v_gene: TRBV5-1
abundance: -
d_gene: TRBD2
CDR3aa: CASSPRLAGALSYNEQFF
CDR3nt: TGCGCCAGCAGCCCGAGACTAGCGGGGGCACTTTCCTACAATGAGCAGTTCTTC

j_gene: TRBJ2-5
v_gene: TRBV19
abundance: -
d_gene: -
CDR3aa: CASKEAYQETQYF
CDR3nt: TGTGCCAGCAAGGAGGCGTACCAAGAGACCCAGTACTTC

j_gene: TRBJ1-1
v_gene: TRBV10-3
abundance: -
d_gene: -
CDR3aa: CAISELGTEAFF
CDR3nt: TGTGCCATCAGTGAGTTGGGGACTGAAGCTTTCTTT

j_gene: TRBJ1-6
v_gene: TRBV11-1
abundance: -
d_gene: -
CDR3aa: CASSRHRAGAVSPLHF
CDR3nt: TGTGCCAGCAGCCGTCACAGAGCGGGGGCTGTTTCACCCCTCCACTTT

j_gene: TRBJ1-2
v_gene: TRBV7-2
abundance: few
d_gene: TRBD1
CDR3aa: CASSPPGTATNGYTF
CDR3nt: TGTGCCAGCAGCCCCCCCGGGACAGCGACTAATGGCTACACCTTC

j_gene: TRBJ1-2
v_gene: TRBV10-3
abundance: -
d_gene: -
CDR3aa: CAISDPDSYGYTF
CDR3nt: TGTGCCATCAGTGACCCCGACAGCTATGGCTACACCTTC

j_gene: TRBJ1-1
v_gene: TRBV28
abundance: -
d_gene: -
CDR3aa: CASWDLNTEAFF
CDR3nt: TGTGCCAGTTGGGACTTAAACACTGAAGCTTTCTTT

j_gene: TRBJ1-1
v_gene: TRBV7-9
abundance: once
d_gene: TRBD1
CDR3aa: CASSFTGTGATEAFF
CDR3nt: TGTGCCAGCAGCTTTACCGGGACAGGGGCGACTGAAGCTTTCTTT

j_gene: TRBJ1-2
v_gene: TRBV7-2
abundance: -
d_gene: -
CDR3aa: CASSLGQLYGYTF
CDR3nt: TGTGCCAGCAGCCTTGGACAGCTCTATGGCTACACCTTC

j_gene: TRBJ1-2
v_gene: TRBV21-1
abundance: -
d_gene: -
CDR3aa: CASTRGLGYGYTF
CDR3nt: TGTGCCAGCACGAGGGGGCTCGGCTATGGCTACACCTTC

j_gene: TRBJ1-2
v_gene: TRBV19
abundance: -
d_gene: TRBD1
CDR3aa: CASSEPFGQENYGYTF
CDR3nt: TGTGCCAGTAGTGAACCATTTGGACAGGAGAACTATGGCTACACCTTC

j_gene: TRBJ1-1
v_gene: TRBV2
abundance: -
d_gene: -
CDR3aa: CASRDQGGNTEAFF
CDR3nt: TGTGCCAGCAGGGACCAAGGGGGGAACACTGAAGCTTTCTTT

j_gene: TRBJ2-5
v_gene: TRBV28
abundance: -
d_gene: TRBD2
CDR3aa: CASSSGGPLQETQYF
CDR3nt: TGTGCCAGCAGTTCGGGAGGACCTCTCCAAGAGACCCAGTACTTC

j_gene: TRBJ2-7
v_gene: TRBV6-5
abundance: -
d_gene: -
CDR3aa: CASSYGGRGGEQYF
CDR3nt: TGTGCCAGCAGTTACGGTGGCAGGGGCGGCGAGCAGTACTTC